Listed below are T cell receptor beta chains from one sample, sequenced in a study of metastatic and nonmetastatic thyroid tumors. TCRdb re-called the PCR reads with MiXCR. This sample carries about 33,000 clones, 18% of them seen once, and the ten largest clones take approximately 13%. Sequencing input: blood. The origin of the receptors is a male donor with papillary thyroid cancer or a benign thyroid nodule (not recorded which). Some clones in this sample may be carry-over from other donors' samples. Both conserved end residues are part of each CDR3. A D gene is named only where the DNA matches it firmly. The size of a clone is reported for some rows only, either as once, few or many, or as a class for expanded clones.

abundance: NA
j_gene: TRBJ1-6
v_gene: TRBV19
d_gene: TRBD1
CDR3nt: TGTGCCAGTAGAAGACAGGGGTCGAGCTCCTATAATTCACCCCTCCACTTT
CDR3aa: CASRRQGSSSYNSPLHF

abundance: many
j_gene: TRBJ2-6
v_gene: TRBV19
d_gene: NA
CDR3nt: TGTGCCAGTAGTATAGGGGCGGGTACAGGGGCCAACGTCCTGACTTTC
CDR3aa: CASSIGAGTGANVLTF

abundance: NA
j_gene: TRBJ1-3
v_gene: TRBV6-5
d_gene: TRBD1
CDR3nt: TGTGCCAGCAGTACCCGAGGGGGCTCTATTAACTCTGGAAACACCATATATTTT
CDR3aa: CASSTRGGSINSGNTIYF

abundance: NA
j_gene: TRBJ2-2
v_gene: TRBV18
d_gene: NA
CDR3nt: TGTGCCAGCTCACCCGTAAACACCGGGGAGCTGTTTTTT
CDR3aa: CASSPVNTGELFF

abundance: many
j_gene: TRBJ1-6
v_gene: TRBV7-2
d_gene: NA
CDR3nt: TGTGCCAGCAGCTTGACAGGAGAATCACCCCTCCACTTT
CDR3aa: CASSLTGESPLHF

abundance: NA
j_gene: TRBJ2-1
v_gene: TRBV10-3
d_gene: TRBD2
CDR3nt: TGTGCCATCAGCATGACTAGCGGGTATTACAATGAGCAGTTCTTC
CDR3aa: CAISMTSGYYNEQFF

abundance: many
j_gene: TRBJ2-3
v_gene: TRBV20-1
d_gene: TRBD2
CDR3nt: TGCAGTGCTTATAGCGGGCTTTACACAGATACGCAGTATTTT
CDR3aa: CSAYSGLYTDTQYF

abundance: NA
j_gene: TRBJ2-3
v_gene: TRBV20-1
d_gene: TRBD2
CDR3nt: TGCAGTTCCAGAGCTAGCGGGGGGGCAGATACGCAGTATTTT
CDR3aa: CSSRASGGADTQYF

abundance: NA
j_gene: TRBJ2-1
v_gene: TRBV7-8
d_gene: TRBD2
CDR3nt: TGTGCCAGCAGGCCGGGGGGAGGGAGGAATGAGCAGTTCTTC
CDR3aa: CASRPGGGRNEQFF

abundance: medium-sized
j_gene: TRBJ1-3
v_gene: TRBV6-2/TRBV6-3
d_gene: NA
CDR3nt: TGTGCCAGCAGTTACTCGACCAGGGGCCCATCTGGAAACACCATATATTTT
CDR3aa: CASSYSTRGPSGNTIYF

abundance: NA
j_gene: TRBJ2-7
v_gene: TRBV27
d_gene: NA
CDR3nt: TGTGCCAGCAGATGCACACACGGTCACTACTATCAGTACTTC
CDR3aa: CASRCTHGHYYQYF

abundance: many
j_gene: TRBJ1-2
v_gene: TRBV7-2
d_gene: NA
CDR3nt: TGTGCCAGCAGCTCGGACGCCTATGGCTACACCTTC
CDR3aa: CASSSDAYGYTF

abundance: many
j_gene: TRBJ2-7
v_gene: TRBV27
d_gene: TRBD1
CDR3nt: TGTGCCAGCAGTTTAGCAGGGGGCAGAGAGCAGTACTTC
CDR3aa: CASSLAGGREQYF

abundance: NA
j_gene: TRBJ2-1
v_gene: TRBV9
d_gene: NA
CDR3nt: TGTGCCAGCAGCCTCGGTGCCGCTAGTGGTGATGAGCAGTTCTTC
CDR3aa: CASSLGAASGDEQFF

abundance: NA
j_gene: TRBJ2-7
v_gene: TRBV6-1
d_gene: TRBD2
CDR3nt: TGTGCCAGCACGACTAGCGGGAGGGCCGAGTCGCTCGAGCAGTACTTC
CDR3aa: CASTTSGRAESLEQYF

abundance: NA
j_gene: TRBJ2-1
v_gene: TRBV5-1
d_gene: NA
CDR3nt: TGCGCCAGCAGCTTCGAGCCCGGGACTCTTAATGAGCAGTTCTTC
CDR3aa: CASSFEPGTLNEQFF

abundance: many
j_gene: TRBJ2-6
v_gene: TRBV19
d_gene: NA
CDR3nt: TGTGCCAGTAGCTTGACTGGACTTAGCAGGGCCAACGTCCTGACTTTC
CDR3aa: CASSLTGLSRANVLTF

abundance: NA
j_gene: TRBJ2-2
v_gene: TRBV7-2
d_gene: NA
CDR3nt: TGTGCCAGCAGCTGGACGCTTACCGGGGAGCTGTTTTTT
CDR3aa: CASSWTLTGELFF

abundance: many
j_gene: TRBJ1-2
v_gene: TRBV25-1
d_gene: NA
CDR3nt: TGTGCCAGCAGTGACCTCCAAAAACCGGGCCACTATGGCTACACCTTC
CDR3aa: CASSDLQKPGHYGYTF

abundance: few
j_gene: TRBJ2-1
v_gene: TRBV6-1
d_gene: NA
CDR3nt: TGTGCCAGCAGTGGGGGAGGCGCCTACAATGAGCAGTTCTTC
CDR3aa: CASSGGGAYNEQFF

abundance: many
j_gene: TRBJ1-6
v_gene: TRBV20-1
d_gene: NA
CDR3nt: TGCAGTGCTAGAGGCGGGACACAGAATTCACCCCTCCACTTT
CDR3aa: CSARGGTQNSPLHF

abundance: NA
j_gene: TRBJ2-2
v_gene: TRBV30
d_gene: NA
CDR3nt: TGTGCCTGGATTAAGACACGGAACACCGGTGAGTTGTTTTTT
CDR3aa: CAWIKTRNTGELFF

abundance: NA
j_gene: TRBJ1-6
v_gene: TRBV15
d_gene: TRBD1
CDR3nt: TGTGCCACCAGCAGAGTTCTGATCGGCAGGGGGCTTCGTAATTCACCCCTCCACTTT
CDR3aa: CATSRVLIGRGLRNSPLHF

abundance: many
j_gene: TRBJ1-1
v_gene: TRBV7-9
d_gene: NA
CDR3nt: TGTGCCAGCAGCCAGGGGAGGCGGATGAACACTGAAGCTTTCTTT
CDR3aa: CASSQGRRMNTEAFF

abundance: few
j_gene: TRBJ1-4
v_gene: TRBV30
d_gene: NA
CDR3nt: TGTGCCTGGAGTGTCCCAGCAACTAATGAAAAACTGTTTTTT
CDR3aa: CAWSVPATNEKLFF

abundance: many
j_gene: TRBJ2-2
v_gene: TRBV11-1
d_gene: TRBD2
CDR3nt: TGTGCCAGCAGCTTAAGGGCTAGCGGGGCCAACACCGGGGAGCTGTTTTTT
CDR3aa: CASSLRASGANTGELFF

abundance: NA
j_gene: TRBJ1-1
v_gene: TRBV5-1
d_gene: NA
CDR3nt: TGCGCCAGCAGCTTGTCTGCAGGGTCGGACACTGAAGCTTTCTTT
CDR3aa: CASSLSAGSDTEAFF

abundance: many
j_gene: TRBJ2-4
v_gene: TRBV29-1
d_gene: TRBD1
CDR3nt: TGCAGCGGCGTCGCAGGGGGATTAGCCAAAAACATTCAGTACTTC
CDR3aa: CSGVAGGLAKNIQYF

abundance: many
j_gene: TRBJ2-7
v_gene: TRBV30
d_gene: NA
CDR3nt: TGTGCCTGGAGTGTAGGGCTTGTCTTGGACTACGAGCAGTACTTC
CDR3aa: CAWSVGLVLDYEQYF

abundance: NA
j_gene: TRBJ2-3
v_gene: TRBV20-1
d_gene: NA
CDR3nt: TGCAGTGCTAGGAAAGTGGGAAATCAGCCCCAGTATTTT
CDR3aa: CSARKVGNQPQYF

abundance: once
j_gene: TRBJ1-2
v_gene: TRBV11-2
d_gene: NA
CDR3nt: TGTGCCAGCAGCCCCGGAGCAGGGGACTATGGCTACACCTTC
CDR3aa: CASSPGAGDYGYTF

abundance: many
j_gene: TRBJ1-1
v_gene: TRBV28
d_gene: NA
CDR3nt: TGTGCCAGCAGTTACGACAGTGAGGGACTCCTGAACACTGAAGCTTTCTTT
CDR3aa: CASSYDSEGLLNTEAFF